Here is one T cell receptor (beta chain) with its context. United States facilities provided treatment to all participants with HIV. Trimming cost V 10 bases and J 1 base, with 10 bases left between them. Germline lookup yields CDR1 LNHDA and CDR2 SQIVND (reference sequence). CDR3 length: 13 residues. Survey-level immunoSEQ v3.0 assays were run. Clones were read by immunoSEQ multiplex PCR, and TCRdb kept only the in-frame ones, dropping some. The sample carries 30,000 or so clones, roughly 98% recorded once. This specimen comes from a study of long-term antiretroviral therapy in people with HIV. This chain joins TRBV19 and TRBJ2-2; D possibly corresponds to TRBD2 (5 bases). Sequenced here: unsorted PBMCs, sampled 7.6 years after starting antiretroviral therapy. The source of this sequence is a man aged 25-45 years with HIV. The CDR3, as DNA: TGTGCCACCCTGGAGGTGAACACCGGGGAGCTGTTTTTT. This codes for CATLEVNTGELFF. The entire variable domain, with the rest obtained from reference TRBV19 and TRBJ2-2, is as follows: DGGITQSPKYLFRKEGQNVTLSCEQNLNHDAMYWYRQDPGQGLRLIYYSQIVNDFQKGDIAEGYSVSREKKESFPLTVTSAQKNPTAFYLCATLEVNTGELFFGEGSRLTVL.